A selection of T cell receptor beta chains follows, all from one sample in a study of T cells in Graves' hyperthyroidism and ophthalmopathy. TCRdb re-called the multiplex PCR reads through MiXCR, storing one row per CDR3 protein. Of about 610,000 distinct CDR3 sequences listed, approximately 14% are singletons. Sequenced sample: blood. These receptors were obtained from a woman aged 40 to 50 with Graves' ophthalmopathy. Each CDR3 is given with its conserved first and last residue. The order of the fields is CDR3 protein, CDR3 DNA, clone size, V gene, J gene, D gene. A D gene is named only where the DNA matches it firmly. For some rows the clone size is stated as once, few or many, or as a class when expanded; others skip it.

cdr3_aa: CASSGTGGGYTF; cdr3_nt: TGTGCCAGCAGTGGGACAGGGGGTGGCTACACCTTC; clone_size: many; v_call: TRBV28; j_call: TRBJ1-2; d_call: TRBD1
cdr3_aa: CASRKSVGYGYTF; cdr3_nt: TGTGCCAGCAGGAAGTCAGTGGGCTATGGCTACACCTTC; clone_size: many; v_call: TRBV6-1; j_call: TRBJ1-2; d_call: .
cdr3_aa: CASSQNRVGRVGTEAFF; cdr3_nt: TGCGCCAGCAGCCAAAACAGGGTGGGCAGGGTTGGAACTGAAGCTTTCTTT; clone_size: few; v_call: TRBV4-3; j_call: TRBJ1-1; d_call: .
cdr3_aa: CASRSLTPGQREQYF; cdr3_nt: TGTGCCAGCAGGTCCCTTACTCCGGGACAGAGAGAGCAGTACTTC; clone_size: .; v_call: TRBV6-1; j_call: TRBJ2-7; d_call: TRBD1
cdr3_aa: CASTPRAGITEAFF; cdr3_nt: TGTGCCAGCACCCCCCGTGCAGGGATTACTGAAGCTTTCTTT; clone_size: many; v_call: TRBV12-3/TRBV12-4; j_call: TRBJ1-1; d_call: .
cdr3_aa: CASSLWGASYEQYF; cdr3_nt: TGTGCCAGCAGTCTTTGGGGTGCCTCCTACGAGCAGTACTTC; clone_size: many; v_call: TRBV2; j_call: TRBJ2-7; d_call: .
cdr3_aa: CASSQDTSGSGANVLTF; cdr3_nt: TGTGCCAGCAGCCAAGACACTAGCGGGTCTGGGGCCAACGTCCTGACTTTC; clone_size: .; v_call: TRBV3-1; j_call: TRBJ2-6; d_call: TRBD2
cdr3_aa: CASNNLAGGQETQYF; cdr3_nt: TGTGCCAGCAACAATTTAGCGGGAGGGCAAGAGACCCAGTACTTC; clone_size: many; v_call: TRBV5-6; j_call: TRBJ2-5; d_call: TRBD2
cdr3_aa: CASSPQGLAKNIQYF; cdr3_nt: TGTGCCAGTAGCCCACAGGGGTTAGCCAAAAACATTCAGTACTTC; clone_size: many; v_call: TRBV19; j_call: TRBJ2-4; d_call: TRBD1
cdr3_aa: CASSPGVGKNIQYF; cdr3_nt: TGTGCCAGCAGTCCGGGGGTGGGCAAAAACATTCAGTACTTC; clone_size: many; v_call: TRBV12-3/TRBV12-4; j_call: TRBJ2-4; d_call: .
cdr3_aa: CASSFRTSGRGEQYF; cdr3_nt: TGTGCCAGCAGTTTCCGGACTAGCGGGAGGGGCGAGCAGTACTTC; clone_size: many; v_call: TRBV6-2/TRBV6-3; j_call: TRBJ2-7; d_call: TRBD2
cdr3_aa: CASSYYGGRETQYF; cdr3_nt: TGTGCCAGCAGTTATTACGGGGGCAGGGAGACCCAGTACTTC; clone_size: many; v_call: TRBV6-5; j_call: TRBJ2-5; d_call: .
cdr3_aa: CASSMDRVNYEQYF; cdr3_nt: TGCGCCAGCAGCATGGACAGGGTGAACTACGAGCAGTACTTC; clone_size: few; v_call: TRBV5-1; j_call: TRBJ2-7; d_call: TRBD1
cdr3_aa: CASSLPAGGDEQFF; cdr3_nt: TGTGCCAGCAGCTTACCAGCGGGAGGGGATGAGCAGTTCTTC; clone_size: .; v_call: TRBV7-8; j_call: TRBJ2-1; d_call: TRBD2
cdr3_aa: CASSTLGPEQPQHF; cdr3_nt: TGTGCCAGCAGTACACTGGGCCCCGAACAGCCCCAGCATTTT; clone_size: many; v_call: TRBV6-1; j_call: TRBJ1-5; d_call: .
cdr3_aa: CSARVRDGGTVEAFF; cdr3_nt: TGCAGTGCTAGAGTCCGGGATGGTGGAACGGTAGAAGCTTTCTTT; clone_size: .; v_call: TRBV20-1; j_call: TRBJ1-1; d_call: .
cdr3_aa: CASSPRTGTKNIQYF; cdr3_nt: TGTGCCAGCAGTCCCCGGACAGGGACCAAAAACATTCAGTACTTC; clone_size: many; v_call: TRBV6-1; j_call: TRBJ2-4; d_call: TRBD1
cdr3_aa: CASSPKVLTSSGANVLTF; cdr3_nt: TGCGCCAGCTCGCCGAAAGTCTTAACATCCTCTGGGGCCAACGTCCTGACTTTC; clone_size: .; v_call: TRBV5-1; j_call: TRBJ2-6; d_call: .
cdr3_aa: CSAPSGRAFYEQYF; cdr3_nt: TGCAGTGCTCCGAGTGGGAGGGCCTTCTACGAGCAGTACTTC; clone_size: many; v_call: TRBV20-1; j_call: TRBJ2-7; d_call: TRBD2
cdr3_aa: CASSWGQKYEQYF; cdr3_nt: TGTGCCAGCAGCTGGGGACAGAAATACGAGCAGTACTTC; clone_size: many; v_call: TRBV6-2/TRBV6-3; j_call: TRBJ2-7; d_call: TRBD1
cdr3_aa: CASSLFPGETQYF; cdr3_nt: TGTGCCAGCAGCTTATTTCCGGGCGAGACCCAGTACTTC; clone_size: many; v_call: TRBV11-2; j_call: TRBJ2-5; d_call: .
cdr3_aa: CASSPSPDLYRYF; cdr3_nt: TGTGCCAGCAGCCCCTCGCCGGACCTCTACCGGTACTTC; clone_size: .; v_call: TRBV7-2; j_call: TRBJ2-7; d_call: .
cdr3_aa: CASSQGGSIGTIYF; cdr3_nt: TGCGCCAGCAGCCAAGGAGGGTCGATAGGGACCATATATTTT; clone_size: few; v_call: TRBV4-1; j_call: TRBJ1-3; d_call: .
cdr3_aa: CATLDSSGNTIYF; cdr3_nt: TGTGCCACCCTGGACAGCTCTGGAAACACCATATATTTT; clone_size: many; v_call: TRBV7-8; j_call: TRBJ1-3; d_call: .
cdr3_aa: CASSWGYNSPLHF; cdr3_nt: TGTGCCAGCAGCTGGGGGTATAATTCACCCCTCCACTTT; clone_size: many; v_call: TRBV7-8; j_call: TRBJ1-6; d_call: .
cdr3_aa: CASSLRQGYYGYTF; cdr3_nt: TGTGCCAGCAGTTTACGGCAGGGTTACTATGGCTACACCTTC; clone_size: many; v_call: TRBV28; j_call: TRBJ1-2; d_call: .
cdr3_aa: CSADRDITYGYTF; cdr3_nt: TGCAGTGCGGATCGGGACATAACCTATGGCTACACCTTC; clone_size: few; v_call: TRBV20-1; j_call: TRBJ1-2; d_call: .
cdr3_aa: CASSLATGSRTEAFF; cdr3_nt: TGCGCCAGCAGCTTGGCCACAGGGTCTAGAACTGAAGCTTTCTTT; clone_size: many; v_call: TRBV5-1; j_call: TRBJ1-1; d_call: .
cdr3_aa: CASSGNQETQYF; cdr3_nt: TGTGCCAGCAGCGGGAACCAAGAGACCCAGTACTTC; clone_size: many; v_call: TRBV9; j_call: TRBJ2-5; d_call: .
cdr3_aa: CASSTRQGVDQPQHF; cdr3_nt: TGTGCCAGCAGTACCAGACAGGGTGTTGATCAGCCCCAGCATTTT; clone_size: many; v_call: TRBV12-3/TRBV12-4; j_call: TRBJ1-5; d_call: TRBD1
cdr3_aa: CASRSGTGSSYEQYF; cdr3_nt: TGTGCCAGCAGGTCCGGGACAGGGAGCTCCTACGAGCAGTACTTC; clone_size: few; v_call: TRBV4-2; j_call: TRBJ2-7; d_call: TRBD1
cdr3_aa: CASSQEELYGYTF; cdr3_nt: TGTGCCAGCAGCCAAGAGGAGTTGTATGGCTACACCTTC; clone_size: many; v_call: TRBV28; j_call: TRBJ1-2; d_call: .
cdr3_aa: CATRTKSSYEQYF; cdr3_nt: TGTGCCACCAGGACAAAAAGCTCCTACGAGCAGTACTTC; clone_size: many; v_call: TRBV24-1; j_call: TRBJ2-7; d_call: .
cdr3_aa: CASSYQGADTEAFF; cdr3_nt: TGTGCCAGTAGTTACCAGGGGGCGGACACTGAAGCTTTCTTT; clone_size: many; v_call: TRBV19; j_call: TRBJ1-1; d_call: TRBD1
cdr3_aa: CSARSGNGYTF; cdr3_nt: TGCAGTGCTAGATCCGGGAACGGCTACACCTTC; clone_size: .; v_call: TRBV20-1; j_call: TRBJ1-2; d_call: .
cdr3_aa: CATRRTESYEQYF; cdr3_nt: TGTGCCACCAGGAGGACAGAATCCTACGAGCAGTACTTC; clone_size: .; v_call: TRBV7-2; j_call: TRBJ2-7; d_call: .
cdr3_aa: CSVRSSYEQYF; cdr3_nt: TGCAGCGTTAGGAGCTCCTACGAGCAGTACTTC; clone_size: many; v_call: TRBV29-1; j_call: TRBJ2-7; d_call: .
cdr3_aa: CSVTMTEINYGYTF; cdr3_nt: TGCAGCGTCACTATGACAGAGATTAACTATGGCTACACCTTC; clone_size: many; v_call: TRBV29-1; j_call: TRBJ1-2; d_call: .
cdr3_aa: CASTGSLNTEAFF; cdr3_nt: TGTGCCAGCACGGGCAGCTTGAACACTGAAGCTTTCTTT; clone_size: many; v_call: TRBV27; j_call: TRBJ1-1; d_call: .
cdr3_aa: CASSALSLAGGYEQYF; cdr3_nt: TGTGCCAGCAGTGCACTCTCACTAGCGGGAGGGTACGAGCAGTACTTC; clone_size: .; v_call: TRBV28; j_call: TRBJ2-7; d_call: TRBD2
cdr3_aa: CASRGLAGVGGELFF; cdr3_nt: TGTGCCAGCAGAGGACTAGCGGGAGTTGGCGGGGAGCTGTTTTTT; clone_size: few; v_call: TRBV27; j_call: TRBJ2-2; d_call: TRBD2
cdr3_aa: CASSVRLANRETQYF; cdr3_nt: TGTGCCAGCAGCGTGCGACTAGCTAATCGGGAGACCCAGTACTTC; clone_size: many; v_call: TRBV6-5; j_call: TRBJ2-5; d_call: TRBD2
cdr3_aa: CASNSPRTGGKYEQYF; cdr3_nt: TGTGCCAGCAACTCCCCACGGACAGGGGGAAAATACGAGCAGTACTTC; clone_size: .; v_call: TRBV28; j_call: TRBJ2-7; d_call: TRBD1
cdr3_aa: CASSDLGSDRIYGYTF; cdr3_nt: TGTGCCAGCAGTGACCTGGGTTCGGACAGGATTTATGGCTACACCTTC; clone_size: many; v_call: TRBV25-1; j_call: TRBJ1-2; d_call: TRBD1
cdr3_aa: CATRDYDSLEASYEQYF; cdr3_nt: TGTGCCACCAGAGATTACGACAGTCTTGAGGCCTCCTACGAGCAGTACTTC; clone_size: few; v_call: TRBV24-1; j_call: TRBJ2-7; d_call: .
cdr3_aa: CASSPPGSGAQGTQYF; cdr3_nt: TGCGCCAGCAGCCCCCCAGGGAGCGGGGCGCAGGGGACCCAGTACTTC; clone_size: many; v_call: TRBV5-1; j_call: TRBJ2-5; d_call: TRBD2
cdr3_aa: CASWGTSGRGYEQYF; cdr3_nt: TGTGCCAGTTGGGGGACCAGCGGGAGAGGTTACGAGCAGTACTTC; clone_size: .; v_call: TRBV19; j_call: TRBJ2-7; d_call: TRBD2
cdr3_aa: CAISPRPNANTGELFF; cdr3_nt: TGTGCCATCAGCCCGCGGCCCAACGCGAACACCGGGGAGCTGTTTTTT; clone_size: many; v_call: TRBV10-3; j_call: TRBJ2-2; d_call: .
cdr3_aa: CASSVTGPGSHEQYF; cdr3_nt: TGCGCCAGCAGCGTAACAGGGCCCGGCAGTCACGAGCAGTACTTC; clone_size: .; v_call: TRBV4-1; j_call: TRBJ2-7; d_call: .
cdr3_aa: CASRPQGVSNQPQHF; cdr3_nt: TGTGCCAGCAGACCACAGGGGGTCAGCAATCAGCCCCAGCATTTT; clone_size: .; v_call: TRBV12-3/TRBV12-4; j_call: TRBJ1-5; d_call: TRBD1
cdr3_aa: CASSLATGKGNTIYF; cdr3_nt: TGTGCCAGCAGTTTAGCAACAGGGAAAGGAAACACCATATATTTT; clone_size: many; v_call: TRBV12-3/TRBV12-4; j_call: TRBJ1-3; d_call: .
cdr3_aa: CASSLASIGVGGYTF; cdr3_nt: TGCGCCAGCAGCTTGGCTTCGATCGGGGTCGGTGGCTACACCTTC; clone_size: many; v_call: TRBV5-1; j_call: TRBJ1-2; d_call: .
cdr3_aa: CASSLVGGGDETQYF; cdr3_nt: TGTGCCAGCAGCTTAGTAGGAGGGGGCGACGAGACCCAGTACTTC; clone_size: few; v_call: TRBV7-9; j_call: TRBJ2-5; d_call: .
cdr3_aa: CASSQDQDSFLANYGYTF; cdr3_nt: TGCGCCAGCAGCCAAGACCAGGACAGTTTCTTAGCTAACTATGGCTACACCTTC; clone_size: few; v_call: TRBV4-1; j_call: TRBJ1-2; d_call: .